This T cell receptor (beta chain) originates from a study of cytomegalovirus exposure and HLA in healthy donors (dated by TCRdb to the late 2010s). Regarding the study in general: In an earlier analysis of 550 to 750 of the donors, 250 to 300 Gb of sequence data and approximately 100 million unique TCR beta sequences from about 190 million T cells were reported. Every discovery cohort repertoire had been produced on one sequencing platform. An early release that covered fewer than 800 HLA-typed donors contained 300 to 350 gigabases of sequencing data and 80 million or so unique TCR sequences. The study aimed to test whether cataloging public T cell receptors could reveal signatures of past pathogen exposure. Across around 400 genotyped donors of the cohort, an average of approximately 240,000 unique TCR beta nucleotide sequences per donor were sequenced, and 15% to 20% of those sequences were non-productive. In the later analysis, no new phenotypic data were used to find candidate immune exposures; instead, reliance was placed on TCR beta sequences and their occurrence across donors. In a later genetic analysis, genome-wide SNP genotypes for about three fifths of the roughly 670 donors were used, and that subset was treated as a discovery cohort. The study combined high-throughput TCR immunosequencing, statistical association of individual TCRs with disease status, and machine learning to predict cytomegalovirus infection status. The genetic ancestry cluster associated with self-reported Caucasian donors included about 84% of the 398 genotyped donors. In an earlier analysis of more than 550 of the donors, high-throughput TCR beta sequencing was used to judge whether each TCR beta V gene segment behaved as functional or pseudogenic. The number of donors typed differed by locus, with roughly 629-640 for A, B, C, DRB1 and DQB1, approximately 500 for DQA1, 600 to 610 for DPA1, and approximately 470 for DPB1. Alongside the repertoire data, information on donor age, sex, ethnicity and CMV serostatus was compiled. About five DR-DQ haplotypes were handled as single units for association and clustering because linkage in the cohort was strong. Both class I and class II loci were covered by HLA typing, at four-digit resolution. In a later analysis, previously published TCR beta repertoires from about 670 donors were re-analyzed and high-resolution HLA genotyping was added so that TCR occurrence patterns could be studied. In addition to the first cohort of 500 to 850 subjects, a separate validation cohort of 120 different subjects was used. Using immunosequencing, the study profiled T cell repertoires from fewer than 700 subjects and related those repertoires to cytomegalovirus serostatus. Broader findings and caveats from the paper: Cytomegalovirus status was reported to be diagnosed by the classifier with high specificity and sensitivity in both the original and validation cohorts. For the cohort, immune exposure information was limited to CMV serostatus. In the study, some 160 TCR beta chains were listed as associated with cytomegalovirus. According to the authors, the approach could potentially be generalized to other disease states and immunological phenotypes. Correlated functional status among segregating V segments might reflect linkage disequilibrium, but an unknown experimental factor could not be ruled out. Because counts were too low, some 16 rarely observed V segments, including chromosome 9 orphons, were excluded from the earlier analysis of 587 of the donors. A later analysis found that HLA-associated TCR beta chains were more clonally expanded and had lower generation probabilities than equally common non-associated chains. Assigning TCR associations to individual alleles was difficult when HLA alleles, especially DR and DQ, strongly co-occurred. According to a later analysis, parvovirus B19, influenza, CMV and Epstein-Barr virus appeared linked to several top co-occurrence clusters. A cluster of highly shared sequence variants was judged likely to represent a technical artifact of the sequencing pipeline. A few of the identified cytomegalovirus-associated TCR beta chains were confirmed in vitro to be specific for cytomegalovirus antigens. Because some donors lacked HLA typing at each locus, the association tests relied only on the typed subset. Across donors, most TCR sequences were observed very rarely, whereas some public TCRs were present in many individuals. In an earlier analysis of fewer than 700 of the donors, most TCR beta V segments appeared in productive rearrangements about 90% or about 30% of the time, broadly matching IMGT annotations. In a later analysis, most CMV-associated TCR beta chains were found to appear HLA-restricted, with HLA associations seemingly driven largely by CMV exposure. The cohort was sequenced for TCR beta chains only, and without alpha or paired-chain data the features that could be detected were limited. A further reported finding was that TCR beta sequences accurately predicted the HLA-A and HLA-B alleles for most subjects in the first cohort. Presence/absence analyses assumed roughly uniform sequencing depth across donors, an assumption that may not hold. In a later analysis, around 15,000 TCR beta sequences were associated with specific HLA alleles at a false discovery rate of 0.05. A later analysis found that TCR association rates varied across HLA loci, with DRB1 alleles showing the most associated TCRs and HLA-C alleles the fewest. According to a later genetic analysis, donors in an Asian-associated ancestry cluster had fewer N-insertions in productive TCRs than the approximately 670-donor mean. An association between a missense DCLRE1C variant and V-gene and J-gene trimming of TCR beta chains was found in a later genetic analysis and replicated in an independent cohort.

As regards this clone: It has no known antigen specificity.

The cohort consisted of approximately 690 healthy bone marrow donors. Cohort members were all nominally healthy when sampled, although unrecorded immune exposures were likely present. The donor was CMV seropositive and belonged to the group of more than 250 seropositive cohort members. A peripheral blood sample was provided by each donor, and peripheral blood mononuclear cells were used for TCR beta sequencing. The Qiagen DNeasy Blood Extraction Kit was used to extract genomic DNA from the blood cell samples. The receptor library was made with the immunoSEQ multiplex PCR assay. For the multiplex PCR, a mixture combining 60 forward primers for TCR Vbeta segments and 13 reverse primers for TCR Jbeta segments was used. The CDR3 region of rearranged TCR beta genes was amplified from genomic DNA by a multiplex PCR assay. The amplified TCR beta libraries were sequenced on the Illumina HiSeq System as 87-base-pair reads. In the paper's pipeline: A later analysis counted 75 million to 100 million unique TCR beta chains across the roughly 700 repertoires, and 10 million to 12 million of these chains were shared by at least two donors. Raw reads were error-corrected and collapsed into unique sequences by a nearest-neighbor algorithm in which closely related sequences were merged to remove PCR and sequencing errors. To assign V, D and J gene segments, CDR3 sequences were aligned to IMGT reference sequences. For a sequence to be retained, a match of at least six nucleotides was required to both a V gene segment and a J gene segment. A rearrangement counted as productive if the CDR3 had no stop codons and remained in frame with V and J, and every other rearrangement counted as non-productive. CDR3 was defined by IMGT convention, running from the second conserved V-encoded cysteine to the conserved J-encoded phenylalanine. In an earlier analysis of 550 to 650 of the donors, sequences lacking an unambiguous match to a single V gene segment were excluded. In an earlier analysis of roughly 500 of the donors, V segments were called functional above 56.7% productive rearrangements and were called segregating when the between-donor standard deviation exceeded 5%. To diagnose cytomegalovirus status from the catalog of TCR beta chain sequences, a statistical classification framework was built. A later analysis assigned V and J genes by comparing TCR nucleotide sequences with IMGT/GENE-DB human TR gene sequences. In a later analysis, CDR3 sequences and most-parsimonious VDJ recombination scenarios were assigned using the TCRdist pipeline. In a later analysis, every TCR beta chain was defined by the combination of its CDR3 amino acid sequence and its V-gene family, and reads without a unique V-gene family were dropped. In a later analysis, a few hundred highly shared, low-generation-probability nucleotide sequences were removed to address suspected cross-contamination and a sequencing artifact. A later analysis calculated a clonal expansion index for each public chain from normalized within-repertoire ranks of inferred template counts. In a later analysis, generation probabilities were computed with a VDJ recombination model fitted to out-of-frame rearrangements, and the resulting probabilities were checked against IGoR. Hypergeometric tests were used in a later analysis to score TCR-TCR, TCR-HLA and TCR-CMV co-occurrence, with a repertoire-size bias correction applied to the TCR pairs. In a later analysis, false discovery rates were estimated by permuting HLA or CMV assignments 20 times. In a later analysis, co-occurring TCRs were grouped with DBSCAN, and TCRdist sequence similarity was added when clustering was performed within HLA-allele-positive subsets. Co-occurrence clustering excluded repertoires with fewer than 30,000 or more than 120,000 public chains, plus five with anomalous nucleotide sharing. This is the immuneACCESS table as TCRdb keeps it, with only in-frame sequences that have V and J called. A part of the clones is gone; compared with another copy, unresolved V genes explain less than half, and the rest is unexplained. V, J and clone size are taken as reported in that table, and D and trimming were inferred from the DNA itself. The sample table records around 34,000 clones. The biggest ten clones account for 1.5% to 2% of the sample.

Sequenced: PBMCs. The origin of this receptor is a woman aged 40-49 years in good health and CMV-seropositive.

The nucleotide sequence is given as TGTGCCAGCTCACCATCAGGGGTCCCTGGCGAGCAGTACTTC. It is translated as CASSPSGVPGEQYF. The rearrangement combines TRBV18 with TRBJ2-7; TRBD1 is a weak D gene call, 6 bases matching. V is reduced by 2 bases and J by 6 bases, leaving a spacing of 14 bases between them. According to the germline V gene, CDR1 reads KGHSH and CDR2 reads LQKENI. The CDR3 goes from the cysteine to the phenylalanine over 14 residues. Only the CDR3 DNA is retained, 42 bases long and in frame from the first base.